This TCR beta chain was retrieved from a study of CD8 T cells in ankylosing spondylitis. In this sample, this clonotype turned up a few times. The target antigen is unknown. TCRdb re-analysed the 5' RACE reads in MiXCR, keeping a single row per CDR3 protein. The profile shows over 100,000 distinct CDR3 sequences, over 6% of them singletons. Study outcomes and limitations: Within matched ankylosing spondylitis synovial fluid, disease-linked clones were reportedly significantly enriched.

Sequencing was done on a sample of blood, either unsorted or a sorted T cell fraction (not recorded which). This receptor was obtained from a male donor with ankylosing spondylitis or in good health (not recorded which).

In DNA form, the CDR3 reads TGTGCCAGCAGCCACAACCGGGACGGAGAGACCCAGTACTTC. As protein: CASSHNRDGETQYF. The rearrangement links TRBV7-7 to TRBJ2-5; D may correspond to TRBD1 or TRBD2 (5 bases each). Trimming left V 5 bases short and J 4 bases short, with 14 bases between. Germline V gene lookup returns CDR1 SSHAT and CDR2 FNYEAQ (reference sequence). The CDR3 loop spans 14 amino acids.